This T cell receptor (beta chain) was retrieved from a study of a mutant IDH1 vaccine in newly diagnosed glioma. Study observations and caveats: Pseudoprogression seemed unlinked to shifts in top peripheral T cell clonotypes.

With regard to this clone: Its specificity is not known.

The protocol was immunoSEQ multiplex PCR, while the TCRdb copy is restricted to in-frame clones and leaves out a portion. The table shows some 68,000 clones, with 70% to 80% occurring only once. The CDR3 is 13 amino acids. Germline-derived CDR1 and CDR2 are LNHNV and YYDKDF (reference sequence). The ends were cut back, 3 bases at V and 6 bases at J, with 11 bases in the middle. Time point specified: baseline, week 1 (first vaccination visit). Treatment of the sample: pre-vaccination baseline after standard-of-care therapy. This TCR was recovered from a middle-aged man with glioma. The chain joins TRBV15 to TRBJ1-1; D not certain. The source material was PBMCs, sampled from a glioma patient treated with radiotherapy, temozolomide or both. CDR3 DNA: TGTGCCACCAGCAGCCGCGTCGGGTCTGAAGCTTTCTTT. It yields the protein CATSSRVGSEAFF.